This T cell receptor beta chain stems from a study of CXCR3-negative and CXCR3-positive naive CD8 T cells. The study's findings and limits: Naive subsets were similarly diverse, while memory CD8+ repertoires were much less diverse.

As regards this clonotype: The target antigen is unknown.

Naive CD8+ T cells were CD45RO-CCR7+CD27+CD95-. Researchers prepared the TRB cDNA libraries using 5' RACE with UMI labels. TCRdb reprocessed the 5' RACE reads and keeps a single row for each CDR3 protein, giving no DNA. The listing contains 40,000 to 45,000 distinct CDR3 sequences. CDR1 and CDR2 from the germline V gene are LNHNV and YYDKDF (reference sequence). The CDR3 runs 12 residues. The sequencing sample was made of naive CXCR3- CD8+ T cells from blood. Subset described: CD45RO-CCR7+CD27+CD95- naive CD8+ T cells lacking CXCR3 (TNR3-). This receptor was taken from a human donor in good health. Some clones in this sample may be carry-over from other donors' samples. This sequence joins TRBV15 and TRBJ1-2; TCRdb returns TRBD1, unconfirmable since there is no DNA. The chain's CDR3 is CATQGSNYGYTF.